Presented here are 5 T cell receptor beta chains from one specimen sequenced in a study of T-cell reconstitution after alpha-beta-depleted transplantation in children. A TCRbeta library incorporating unique molecular identifiers was prepared. TCRdb reprocessed the PCR reads via MiXCR and lists one record per CDR3 protein. The table records over 400,000 distinct CDR3 sequences, 12% of them present only once. The sample consisted of PBMCs from the stem cell graft donor, taken from the stem cell graft. The receptors derive from a human donor who donated a stem cell graft to a child with combined immunodeficiency.

This clonotype was seen a few times. This chain uses TRBV29-1 with TRBJ2-1, with TRBD2 matching over 12 bases. The CDR3 loop spans 17 amino acids. Germline V gene lookup returns CDR1 SQVTM and CDR2 ANQGSEA. V lost 6 bases and J lost 10; bases outside the gene matches: 19. The CDR3 sequence: CSVAQETSGGWYREQFF. CDR3 sequence (DNA): TGCAGCGTGGCACAGGAGACTAGCGGGGGCTGGTATCGAGAGCAGTTCTTC.

V usage is TRBV12-3 or TRBV12-4 and J usage is TRBJ1-2; D is possibly TRBD1 (5 bases). This CDR3 contains 13 residues. Trimming stripped 1 base from V and 7 bases from J, with 10 bases between. The CDR3: CASSLGQLSGYTF. CDR3 in DNA: TGTGCCAGCAGTTTAGGACAGCTTAGTGGCTACACCTTC.

In its sample, this clonotype was seen once. The V and J genes are TRBV6-2 or TRBV6-3 and TRBJ2-7; 13 bases match TRBD2. Germline assignment: CDR1 MNHEY and CDR2 SVGEGT. The CDR3 length is 14 residues. V was clipped by 6 bases and J by 5 bases; unmatched bases: 4. CDR3 loop: CASSWTSGSHEQYF. CDR3 bases: TGTGCCAGCAGCTGGACTAGCGGGAGCCACGAGCAGTACTTC.

There are many counts of this clonotype. The rearrangement uses TRBV5-1 and TRBJ2-2, with a possible D match to TRBD2 (6 bases). CDR3 length equals 14 residues. From germline, CDR1 is SGHRS and CDR2 YFSETQ. V lost 5 bases and J 1 base, leaving 9 bases between the germline ends. The CDR3 bases are TGCGCCAGCAGGGATAGCGGGAACACCGGGGAGCTGTTTTTT. Its translation: CASRDSGNTGELFF. Full variable domain (missing parts from reference TRBV5-1 and TRBJ2-2): KAGVTQTPRYLIKTRGQQVTLSCSPISGHRSVSWYQQTPGQGLQFLFEYFSETQRNKGNFPGRFSGRQFSNSRSEMNVSTLELGDSALYLCASRDSGNTGELFFGEGSRLTVL.

In the case of this clonotype: A much larger clonotype is one base distant, so this may be a read error. The chain recombines TRBV5-6 with TRBJ1-2; D is uncertain. CDR3 length equals 15 residues. In germline, CDR1 is SGHDT, CDR2 YYEEEE. V lost 4 bases and J 0 bases, leaving 13 bases between the germline ends. As DNA, the CDR3 is TGTGCCAGCAGCGTCGGAGGACGAGCTAACTATGGCTACACCTTC. Its protein is CASSVGGRANYGYTF.